This T cell receptor beta chain was observed in a study of blood T cells in healthy people across ages. The length of the CDR3 is 14 residues. Trimming took off 6 bases at V and 6 bases at J, with 15 bases between the two ends. From germline, CDR1 is MNHEY and CDR2 SVGEGT. There were at least 5.5 micrograms of total RNA extracted from every sample. Then a second PCR, running roughly 7 to 11 cycles, was carried out with a sample-barcoded 5' primer and a J-beta primer mix. MiXCR, run by TCRdb on the 5' RACE reads, gives a single entry per CDR3 protein. The sample gives about 640,000 distinct CDR3 sequences, around 54% of which show up once; over 30% is in the top ten. There are a few counts of this clonotype. What it binds is unknown. General observations from the study: Strong correlation was found linking TCR beta diversity to naive T cell percentage. Roughly linearly, TCR beta diversity per million T cells fell as age increased. Long-lived donors carried more naive CD4+ cells and greater diversity than aged donors.

The sequence was collected from a man aged 60 to 69 in good health. Material: blood. The J gene is TRBJ2-1, the V gene TRBV6-2 or TRBV6-3, with a possible D match to TRBD2 (5 bases). CDR3 loop: CASSAYSGSNEQFF. The CDR3 DNA follows: TGTGCCAGCAGCGCCTATTCGGGATCCAATGAGCAGTTCTTC.